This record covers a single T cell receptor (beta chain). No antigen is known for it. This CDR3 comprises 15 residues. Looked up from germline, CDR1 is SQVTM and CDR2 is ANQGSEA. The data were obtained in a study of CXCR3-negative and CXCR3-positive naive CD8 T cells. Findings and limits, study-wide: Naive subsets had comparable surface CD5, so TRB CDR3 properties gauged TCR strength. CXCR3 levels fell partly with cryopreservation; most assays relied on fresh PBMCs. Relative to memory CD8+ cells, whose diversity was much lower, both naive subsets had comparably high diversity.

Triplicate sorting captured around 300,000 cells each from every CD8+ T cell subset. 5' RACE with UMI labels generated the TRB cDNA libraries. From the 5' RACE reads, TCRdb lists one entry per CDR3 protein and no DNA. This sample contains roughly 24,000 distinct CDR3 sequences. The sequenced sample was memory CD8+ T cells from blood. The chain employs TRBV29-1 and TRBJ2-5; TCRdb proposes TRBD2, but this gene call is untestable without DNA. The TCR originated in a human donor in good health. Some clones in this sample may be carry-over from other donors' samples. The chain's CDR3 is CSALEAGVAEETQYF.